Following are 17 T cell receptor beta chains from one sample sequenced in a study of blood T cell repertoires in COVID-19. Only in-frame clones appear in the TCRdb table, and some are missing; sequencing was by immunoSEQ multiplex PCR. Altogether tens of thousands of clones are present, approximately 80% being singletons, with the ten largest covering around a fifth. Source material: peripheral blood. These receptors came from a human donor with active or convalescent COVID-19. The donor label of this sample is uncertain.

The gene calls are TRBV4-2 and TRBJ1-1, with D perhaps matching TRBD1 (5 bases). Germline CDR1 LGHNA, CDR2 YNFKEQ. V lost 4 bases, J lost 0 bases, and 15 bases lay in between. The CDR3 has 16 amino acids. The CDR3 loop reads CASSLTWTSMNTEAFF. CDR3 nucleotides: TGTGCCAGCAGCCTAACCTGGACATCAATGAACACTGAAGCTTTCTTT.

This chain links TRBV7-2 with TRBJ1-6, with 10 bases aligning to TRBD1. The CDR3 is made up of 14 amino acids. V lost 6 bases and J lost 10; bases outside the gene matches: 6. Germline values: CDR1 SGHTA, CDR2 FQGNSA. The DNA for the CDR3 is TGTGCCAGCAGGGCGACAGGGGGCTTATCACCCCTCCACTTT. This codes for CASRATGGLSPLHF.

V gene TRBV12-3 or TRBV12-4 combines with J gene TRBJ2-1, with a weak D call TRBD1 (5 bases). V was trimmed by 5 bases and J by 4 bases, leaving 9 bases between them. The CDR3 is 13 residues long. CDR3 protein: CASSLDRYNEQFF. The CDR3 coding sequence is TGTGCCAGCAGTCTCGACAGATACAATGAGCAGTTCTTC.

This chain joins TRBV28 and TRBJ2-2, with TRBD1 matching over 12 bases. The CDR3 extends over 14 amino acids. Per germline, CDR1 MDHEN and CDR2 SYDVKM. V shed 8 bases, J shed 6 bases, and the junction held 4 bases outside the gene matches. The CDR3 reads CASAGTGGSGELFF. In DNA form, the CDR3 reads TGTGCCAGCGCCGGGACAGGGGGCTCCGGGGAGCTGTTTTTT.

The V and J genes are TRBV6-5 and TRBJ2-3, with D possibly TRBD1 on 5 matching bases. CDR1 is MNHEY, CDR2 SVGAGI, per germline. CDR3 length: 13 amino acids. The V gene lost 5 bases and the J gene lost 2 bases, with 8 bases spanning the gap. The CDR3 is CASSRGYTDTQYF. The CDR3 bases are TGTGCCAGCAGTAGGGGATACACAGATACGCAGTATTTT.

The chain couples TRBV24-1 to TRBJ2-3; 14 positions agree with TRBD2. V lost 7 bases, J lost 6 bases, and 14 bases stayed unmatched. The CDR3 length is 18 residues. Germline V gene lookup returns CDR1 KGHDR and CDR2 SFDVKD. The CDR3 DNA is TGTGCCACCAGCTTCTCTCTGGAGACTAGCGGGAGGGTCGATACGCAGTATTTT. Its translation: CATSFSLETSGRVDTQYF.

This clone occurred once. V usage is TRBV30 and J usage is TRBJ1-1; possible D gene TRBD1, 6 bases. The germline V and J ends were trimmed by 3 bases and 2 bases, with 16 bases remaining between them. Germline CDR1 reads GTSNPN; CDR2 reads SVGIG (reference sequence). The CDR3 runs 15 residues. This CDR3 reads CAWRVGATFNTEAFF. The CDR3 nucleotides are TGTGCCTGGAGGGTGGGGGCCACCTTTAACACTGAAGCTTTCTTT.

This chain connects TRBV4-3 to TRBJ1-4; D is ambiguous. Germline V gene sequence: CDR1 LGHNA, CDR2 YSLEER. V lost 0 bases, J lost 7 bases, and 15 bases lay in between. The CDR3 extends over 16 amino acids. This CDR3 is CASSQDGWAEGEKLFF. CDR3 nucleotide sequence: TGCGCCAGCAGCCAAGATGGATGGGCGGAGGGTGAAAAACTGTTTTTT.

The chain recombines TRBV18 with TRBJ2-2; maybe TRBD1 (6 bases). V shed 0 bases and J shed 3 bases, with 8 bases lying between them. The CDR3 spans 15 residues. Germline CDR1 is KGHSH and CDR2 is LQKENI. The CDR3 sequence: CASSPPDSYTGELFF. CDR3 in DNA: TGTGCCAGCTCACCACCGGACAGCTACACCGGGGAGCTGTTTTTT.

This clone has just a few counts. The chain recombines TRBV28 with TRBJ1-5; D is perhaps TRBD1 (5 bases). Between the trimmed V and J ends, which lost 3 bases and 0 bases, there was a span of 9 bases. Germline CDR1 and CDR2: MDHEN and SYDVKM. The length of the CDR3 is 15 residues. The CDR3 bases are TGTGCCAGCAGTTTTGACAGACTTAGCAATCAGCCCCAGCATTTT. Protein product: CASSFDRLSNQPQHF.

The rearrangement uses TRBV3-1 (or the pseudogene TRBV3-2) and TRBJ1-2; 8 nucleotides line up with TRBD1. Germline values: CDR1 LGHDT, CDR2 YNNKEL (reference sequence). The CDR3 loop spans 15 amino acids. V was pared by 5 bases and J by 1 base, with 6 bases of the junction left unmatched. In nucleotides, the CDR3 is TGTGCCAGCAGCTGGACGGACAGGGTTAACTATGGCTACACCTTC. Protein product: CASSWTDRVNYGYTF.

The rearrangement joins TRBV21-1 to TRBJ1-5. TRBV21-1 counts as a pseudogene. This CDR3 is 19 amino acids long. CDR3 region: CASSKYFTREAVLNQPQHF. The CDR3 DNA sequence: TGTGCCAGCAGCAAATATTTTACGAGGGAAGCTGTGCTCAATCAGCCCCAGCATTTT.

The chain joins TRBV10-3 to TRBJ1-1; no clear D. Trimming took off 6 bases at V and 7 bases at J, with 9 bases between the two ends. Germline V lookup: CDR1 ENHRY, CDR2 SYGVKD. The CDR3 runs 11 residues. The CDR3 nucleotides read TGTGCCATCAGGGGCCCTCGTGAAGCTTTCTTT. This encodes CAIRGPREAFF.

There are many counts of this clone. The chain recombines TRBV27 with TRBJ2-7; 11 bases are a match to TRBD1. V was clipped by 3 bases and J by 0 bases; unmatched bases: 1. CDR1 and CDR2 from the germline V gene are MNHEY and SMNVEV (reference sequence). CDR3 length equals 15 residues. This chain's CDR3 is CASSFGTGGSYEQYF. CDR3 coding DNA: TGTGCCAGCAGTTTTGGGACAGGGGGCTCCTACGAGCAGTACTTC.

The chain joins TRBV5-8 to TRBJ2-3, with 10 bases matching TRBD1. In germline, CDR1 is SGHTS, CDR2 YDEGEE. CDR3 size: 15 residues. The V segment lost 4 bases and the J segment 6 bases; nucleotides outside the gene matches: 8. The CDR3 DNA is TGTGCCAGCAGCCGGGACAGGGGATCGGGGGATACGCAGTATTTT. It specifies CASSRDRGSGDTQYF.

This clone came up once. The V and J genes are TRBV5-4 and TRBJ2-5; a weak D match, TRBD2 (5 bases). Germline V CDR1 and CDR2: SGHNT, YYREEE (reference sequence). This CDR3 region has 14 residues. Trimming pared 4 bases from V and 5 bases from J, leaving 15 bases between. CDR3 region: CASSPFTGGETQYF. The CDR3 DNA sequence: TGTGCCAGCAGCCCCTTCACCGGAGGTGAGACCCAGTACTTC.

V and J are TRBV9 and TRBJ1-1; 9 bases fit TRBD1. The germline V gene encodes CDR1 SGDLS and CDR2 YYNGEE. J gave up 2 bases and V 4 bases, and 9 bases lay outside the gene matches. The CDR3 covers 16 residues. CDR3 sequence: CASSSQGALDNTEAFF. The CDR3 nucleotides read TGTGCCAGCAGCTCACAGGGGGCGCTTGATAACACTGAAGCTTTCTTT.